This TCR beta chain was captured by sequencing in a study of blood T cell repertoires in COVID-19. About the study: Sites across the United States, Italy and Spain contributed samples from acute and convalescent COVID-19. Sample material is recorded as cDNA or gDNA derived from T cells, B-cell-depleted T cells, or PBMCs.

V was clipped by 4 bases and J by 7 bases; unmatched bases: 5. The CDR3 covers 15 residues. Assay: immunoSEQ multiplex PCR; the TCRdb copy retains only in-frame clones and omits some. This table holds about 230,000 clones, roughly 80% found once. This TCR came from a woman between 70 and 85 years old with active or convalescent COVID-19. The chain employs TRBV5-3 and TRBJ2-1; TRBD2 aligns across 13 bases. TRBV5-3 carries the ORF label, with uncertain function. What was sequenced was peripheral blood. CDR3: CARSHGTSGKNEQFF. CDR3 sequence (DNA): TGTGCCAGAAGCCACGGGACTAGCGGGAAGAATGAGCAGTTCTTC.